This entry features one TCR beta chain sequence. Its antigen is undetermined. From germline, CDR1 is SGDLS and CDR2 YYNGEE. The CDR3 contains 16 residues. V lost 0 bases and J lost 4, with 13 bases in between. The record originates from a study of OX40 agonist ivuxolimab in advanced cancers. Background on the study: Dose-escalation patients' cancers were hepatocellular carcinoma, melanoma, renal cell or head and neck cancer.

Study results and caveats: Expanded clones belonging to CD8+ T cells outnumbered, on average, those of CD4+.

TCRdb's table, derived via immunoSEQ multiplex PCR, lists solely in-frame clones and lacks some. The data show about 73,000 clones, approximately 91% seen once. This sample comprised CD4+ or CD8+ T cells sorted from blood, obtained in a trial of the OX40 agonist ivuxolimab. This receptor was taken from an adult with an advanced solid tumor such as melanoma, head and neck, liver or kidney cancer. V and J are TRBV9 and TRBJ2-2; possible D gene TRBD1, 5 bases. CDR3 sequence: CASSVEGLQATGELFF. In DNA, the CDR3 is TGTGCCAGCAGCGTAGAGGGCCTACAGGCCACCGGGGAGCTGTTTTTT. The whole variable domain, remainder taken from reference TRBV9 and TRBJ2-2, is DSGVTQTPKHLITATGQRVTLRCSPRSGDLSVYWYQQSLDQGLQFLIQYYNGEERAKGNILERFSAQQFPDLHSELNLSSLELGDSALYFCASSVEGLQATGELFFGEGSRLTVL.